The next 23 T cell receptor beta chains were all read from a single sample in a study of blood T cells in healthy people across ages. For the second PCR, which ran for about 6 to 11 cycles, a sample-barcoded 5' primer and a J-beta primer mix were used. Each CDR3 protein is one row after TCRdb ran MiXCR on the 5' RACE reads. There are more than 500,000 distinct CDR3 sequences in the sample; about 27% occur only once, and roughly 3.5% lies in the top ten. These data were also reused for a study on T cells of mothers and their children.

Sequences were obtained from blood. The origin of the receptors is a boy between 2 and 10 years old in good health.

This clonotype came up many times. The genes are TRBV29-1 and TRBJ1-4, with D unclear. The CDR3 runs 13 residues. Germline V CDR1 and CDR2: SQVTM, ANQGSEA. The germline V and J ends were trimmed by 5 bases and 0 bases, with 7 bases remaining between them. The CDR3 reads CSVQQPTNEKLFF. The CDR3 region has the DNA TGCAGCGTTCAGCAACCAACTAATGAAAAACTGTTTTTT.

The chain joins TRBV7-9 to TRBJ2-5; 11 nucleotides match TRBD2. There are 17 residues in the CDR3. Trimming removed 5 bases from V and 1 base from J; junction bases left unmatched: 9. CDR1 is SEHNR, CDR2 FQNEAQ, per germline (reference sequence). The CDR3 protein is CASSPSSSGGRQETQYF. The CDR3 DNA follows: TGTGCCAGCAGCCCCTCTTCTAGCGGGGGGCGCCAAGAGACCCAGTACTTC.

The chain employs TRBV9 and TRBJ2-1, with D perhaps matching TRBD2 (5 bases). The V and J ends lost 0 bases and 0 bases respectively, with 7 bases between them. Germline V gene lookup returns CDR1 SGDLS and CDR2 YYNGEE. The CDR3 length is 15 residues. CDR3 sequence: CASSVGGLSYNEQFF. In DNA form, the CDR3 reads TGTGCCAGCAGCGTAGGTGGACTCTCCTACAATGAGCAGTTCTTC.

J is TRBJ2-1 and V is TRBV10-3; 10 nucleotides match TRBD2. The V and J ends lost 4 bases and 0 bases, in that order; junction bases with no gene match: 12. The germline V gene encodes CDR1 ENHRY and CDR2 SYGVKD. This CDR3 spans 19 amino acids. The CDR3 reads CAISGSGGSLRSSYNEQFF. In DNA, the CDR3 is TGTGCCATCAGTGGTAGCGGGGGGTCATTACGGAGCTCCTACAATGAGCAGTTCTTC.

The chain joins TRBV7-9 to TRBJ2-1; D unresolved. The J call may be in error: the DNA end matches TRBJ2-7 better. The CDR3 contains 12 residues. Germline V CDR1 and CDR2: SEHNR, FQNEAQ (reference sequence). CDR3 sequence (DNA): TGTGCCAGCAGCCCTTTTCCCTACGAGCAGTACTTC. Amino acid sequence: CASSPFPYEQYF.

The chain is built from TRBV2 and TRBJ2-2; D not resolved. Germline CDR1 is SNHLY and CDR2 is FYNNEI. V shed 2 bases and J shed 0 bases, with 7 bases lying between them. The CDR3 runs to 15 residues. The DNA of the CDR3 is TGTGCCAGCAGTGAAAGTAGATCGAACACCGGGGAGCTGTTTTTT. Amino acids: CASSESRSNTGELFF.

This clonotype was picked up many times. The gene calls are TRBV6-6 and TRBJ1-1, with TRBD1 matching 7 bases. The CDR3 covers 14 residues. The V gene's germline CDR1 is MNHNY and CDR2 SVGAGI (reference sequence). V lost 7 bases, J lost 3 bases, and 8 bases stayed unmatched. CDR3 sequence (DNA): TGTGCCAGCACCCGGGACAGAACCTACACTGAAGCTTTCTTT. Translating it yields CASTRDRTYTEAFF.

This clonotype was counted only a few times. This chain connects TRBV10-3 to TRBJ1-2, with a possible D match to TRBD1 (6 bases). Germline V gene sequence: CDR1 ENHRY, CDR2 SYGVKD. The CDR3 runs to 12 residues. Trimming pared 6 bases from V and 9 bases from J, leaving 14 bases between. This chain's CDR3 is CAISLEDRSYTF. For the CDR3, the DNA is TGTGCCATCAGCCTCGAAGACAGGAGCTACACCTTC.

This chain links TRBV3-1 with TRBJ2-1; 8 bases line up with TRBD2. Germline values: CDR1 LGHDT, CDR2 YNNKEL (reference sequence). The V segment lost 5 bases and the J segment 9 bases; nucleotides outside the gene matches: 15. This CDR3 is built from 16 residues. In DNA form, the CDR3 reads TGTGCCAGCAGCGGGATCTTGAGCGGGAGAGGGCGTGAGCAGTTCTTC. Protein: CASSGILSGRGREQFF.

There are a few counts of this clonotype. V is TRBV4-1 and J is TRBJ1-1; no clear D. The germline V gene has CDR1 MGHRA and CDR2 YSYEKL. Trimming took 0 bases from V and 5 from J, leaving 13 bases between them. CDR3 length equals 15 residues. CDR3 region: CASSQDAGSRTEAFF. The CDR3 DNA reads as TGCGCCAGCAGCCAAGACGCGGGGTCGAGGACTGAAGCTTTCTTT.

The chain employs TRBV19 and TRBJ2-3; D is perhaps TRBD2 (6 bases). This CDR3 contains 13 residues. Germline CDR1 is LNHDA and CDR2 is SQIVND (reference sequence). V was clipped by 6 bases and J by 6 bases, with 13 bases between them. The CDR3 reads CASRSGLLDTQYF. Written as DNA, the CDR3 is TGTGCCAGTAGGTCGGGACTCCTGGATACGCAGTATTTT.

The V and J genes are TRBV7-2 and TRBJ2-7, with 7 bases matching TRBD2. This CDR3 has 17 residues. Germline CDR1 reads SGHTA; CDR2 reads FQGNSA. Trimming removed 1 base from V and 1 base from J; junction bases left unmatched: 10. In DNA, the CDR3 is TGTGCCAGCAGCTTAGGGGGTTTGGGGAGGGAGTCCTACGAGCAGTACTTC. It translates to CASSLGGLGRESYEQYF.

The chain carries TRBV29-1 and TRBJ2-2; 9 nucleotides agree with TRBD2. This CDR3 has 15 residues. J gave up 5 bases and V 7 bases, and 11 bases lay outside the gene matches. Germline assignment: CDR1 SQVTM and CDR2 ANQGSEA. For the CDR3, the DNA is TGCAGCGCAAACTTGGCGGGAGGGCGGACCGGGGAGCTGTTTTTT. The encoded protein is CSANLAGGRTGELFF.

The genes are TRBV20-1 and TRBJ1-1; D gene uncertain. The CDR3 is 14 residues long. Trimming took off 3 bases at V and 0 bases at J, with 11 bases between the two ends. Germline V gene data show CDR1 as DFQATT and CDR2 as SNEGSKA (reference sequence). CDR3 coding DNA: TGCAGTGCTAGCCCCCCTGGCATGAACACTGAAGCTTTCTTT. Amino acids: CSASPPGMNTEAFF.

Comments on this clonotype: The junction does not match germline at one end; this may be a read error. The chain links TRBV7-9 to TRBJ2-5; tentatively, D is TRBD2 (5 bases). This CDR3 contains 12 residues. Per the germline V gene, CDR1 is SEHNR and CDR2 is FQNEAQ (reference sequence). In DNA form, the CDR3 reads TGTGCCAGCAGCTTAGGGCAGAAAAGGGAGTTCTTC. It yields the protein CASSLGQKREFF.

This chain's CDR3 is CASSLALGAGITDTQYF. CDR3 DNA: TGTGCCAGCAGTTTGGCCCTGGGAGCGGGGATCACAGATACGCAGTATTTT. This chain joins TRBV12-3 or TRBV12-4 and TRBJ2-3, with 7 bases matching TRBD2. Germline trimming cut 3 bases from V and 2 bases from J; bases unmatched to any gene: 11. The length of the CDR3 is 17 residues.

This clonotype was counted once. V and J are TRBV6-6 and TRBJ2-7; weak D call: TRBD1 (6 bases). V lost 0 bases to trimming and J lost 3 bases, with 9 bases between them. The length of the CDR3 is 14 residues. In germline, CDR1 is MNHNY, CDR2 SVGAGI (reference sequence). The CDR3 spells CASSYSLTGYEQYF. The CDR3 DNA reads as TGTGCCAGCAGTTACTCATTGACAGGCTACGAGCAGTACTTC.

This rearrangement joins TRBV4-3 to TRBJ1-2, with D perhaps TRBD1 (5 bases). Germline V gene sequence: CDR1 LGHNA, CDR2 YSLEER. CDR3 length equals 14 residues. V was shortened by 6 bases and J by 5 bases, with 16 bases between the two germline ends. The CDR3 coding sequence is TGCGCCAGCAGTTCAACCATCGGGGGATATGGCTACACCTTC. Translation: CASSSTIGGYGYTF.

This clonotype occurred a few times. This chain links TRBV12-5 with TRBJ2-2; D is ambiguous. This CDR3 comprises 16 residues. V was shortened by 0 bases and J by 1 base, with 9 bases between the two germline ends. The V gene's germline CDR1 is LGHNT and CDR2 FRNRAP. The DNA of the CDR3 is TGTGCTAGTGGTTTGGTAATTCTCGGGAACACCGGGGAGCTGTTTTTT. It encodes CASGLVILGNTGELFF.

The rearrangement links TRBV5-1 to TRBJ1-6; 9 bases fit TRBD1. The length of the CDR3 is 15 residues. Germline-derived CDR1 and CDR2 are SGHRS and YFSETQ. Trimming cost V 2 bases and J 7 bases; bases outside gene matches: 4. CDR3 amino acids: CASSFSGTGNSPLHF. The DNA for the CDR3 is TGCGCCAGCAGCTTTTCCGGGACAGGGAATTCACCCCTCCACTTT.

CDR3 nucleotide sequence: TGTGCCAGCAGTTTGTTCGGGGAAGGAGAGACCCAGTACTTC. Protein product: CASSLFGEGETQYF. V gene TRBV12-3 or TRBV12-4 combines with J gene TRBJ2-5; D is possibly TRBD2 (5 bases). V was shortened by 3 bases and J by 4 bases, with 12 bases between the two germline ends. The CDR3 length is 14 residues.

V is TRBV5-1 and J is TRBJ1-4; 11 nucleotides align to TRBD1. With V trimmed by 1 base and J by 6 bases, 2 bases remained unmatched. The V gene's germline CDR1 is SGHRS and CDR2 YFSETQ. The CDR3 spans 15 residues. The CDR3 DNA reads TGCGCCAGCAGCTTGCCGGGACAGGGGGATGAAAAACTGTTTTTT. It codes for CASSLPGQGDEKLFF.

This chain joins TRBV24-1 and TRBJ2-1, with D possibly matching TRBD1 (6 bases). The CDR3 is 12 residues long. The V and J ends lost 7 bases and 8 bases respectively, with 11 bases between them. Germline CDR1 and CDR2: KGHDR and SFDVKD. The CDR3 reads CATSLRGYEQFF. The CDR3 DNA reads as TGTGCCACCAGCCTCAGGGGCTATGAGCAGTTCTTC.